Reported below is one T cell receptor beta chain. There is no known antigen for this receptor. The CDR3 runs 16 residues from the cysteine to the phenylalanine. No DNA appears here. The germline V gene provides CDR1 KGHSH and CDR2 LQKENI. These data originate in a study of monozygotic twins with inflammatory bowel disease (dated by TCRdb to about 2019). Context from the whole study: The complete study included 28 monozygotic twin pairs: 19 IBD-discordant Danish pairs and nine German pairs, of which four were IBD-concordant and five were IBD-discordant. The search for disease-associated traits relied mainly on comparing IBD patients with their genetically identical healthy co-twins within discordant pairs. Each individual had, on average, about 151 000 unique TCRalpha sequences and 181 000 unique TCRbeta sequences available for analysis. Here is what the overall study found, with its caveats: Repertoire similarity did not differ between concordant and discordant twins, possibly due to limited statistical power. Because patients received different immunosuppressive treatments, the repertoires may have picked up extra background noise and variability between individuals. A decrease in TCRbeta repertoire diversity, as measured by inverse Simpson index, was observed in IBD patients compared with their healthy co-twins. Fewer clonotypes were shared with other individuals by IBD patients than by healthy twins, most markedly in patients showing signs of disease activity. The analysis was unable to tell different T cell subtypes apart. The results gave no support for a single strong signal or clonotype linked to IBD.

The method was 5' RACE. Preparation of each TCR library used about 4,000 ng of total RNA. For each sample, cDNA synthesis was carried out in eight separate reactions using SMARTScribe reverse transcriptase. During cDNA synthesis, template switching introduced unique molecular identifiers that contained a 6-nucleotide sample barcode. TCRalpha and TCRbeta cDNA was amplified by two nested PCRs of roughly 16 and 10 cycles, with bead purification after each PCR. Before amplification, the cDNA was treated with uracil DNA-glycosylase and purified using the QIAquick PCR purification kit. The second PCR added Illumina TruSeq-compatible adapters along with sample-specific barcodes. Library quality and concentration were checked on TapeStation and Qubit, and libraries were pooled at around 4.7 ng each. Sequencing of pooled libraries was carried out on an Illumina HiSeq2500 single-index Rapid Run using 2 x 100 bp reads and custom sequencing primers. Regarding the original processing steps: UMI-based consensus assembly with MiGEC version 1.2.6 was used to correct PCR and sequencing errors. MiXCR version 2.1.1 was used for V(D)J alignment, clonotype assembly and CDR3 extraction. Normalisation of gene usage, clonotype sharing and MAIT/NKT TCR abundance was achieved by analysing the top 1000, 10 000 and 20 000 clonotypes per sample. Diversity was computed as the inverse Simpson index with the vegan R package after downsampling to 27 000 UMIs. Paired Mann-Whitney U tests on discordant twin pairs were used, with Benjamini-Hochberg multiple-testing correction. Following reprocessing of the reads by TCRdb, the data hold one row per CDR3 protein sequence and no DNA is available. V and J calls and clone size were set by TCRdb, not the authors. The sample table includes over 350,000 distinct CDR3 sequences. Of the sample, around 2.6% is held by the ten largest clones.

A roughly 2.4 ml peripheral blood sample was drawn into PAXgene tubes per donor and stored at -80°C. Without T cell sorting, total RNA was isolated from whole blood using the PAXgene blood miRNA kit on an automated QIAcube. Deep TCRalpha and TCRbeta repertoire profiling with unique molecular barcoding was performed on peripheral blood of monozygotic twin pairs concordant or discordant for inflammatory bowel disease. Smoking habits were recorded for all twin pairs, and each individual was classified as a current, former or never smoker. Sequencing was done on a sample of blood. This TCR was recovered from a human donor with ulcerative colitis or Crohn's disease, or a healthy co-twin of an affected twin (not recorded which). The rearranged chain carries TRBV18 and TRBJ2-5; the D call from TCRdb, TRBD1, cannot be confirmed without DNA. The CDR3 protein is CASSPPTPLREGTQYF.